The 16 T cell receptor beta chains reported below all come from one sample, sequenced in a study of blood T cell repertoires in COVID-19. Assay: immunoSEQ multiplex PCR; the TCRdb copy retains only in-frame clones and omits some. The data contain 200,000 to 300,000 clones, approximately 85% of them singletons. The specimen was peripheral blood. These receptor sequences come from a man between 50 and 59 years old with acute or convalescent COVID-19.

The rearrangement joins TRBV19 to TRBJ2-4; D not certain. V lost 1 base and J lost 0, with 10 bases in between. The CDR3 totals 16 residues. Germline CDR1 reads LNHDA; CDR2 reads SQIVND (reference sequence). CDR3 coding DNA: TGTGCCAGTAGTATAGGTTGGGCCGGAGCCAAAAACATTCAGTACTTC. It specifies CASSIGWAGAKNIQYF. The full variable domain, in which reference TRBV19 and TRBJ2-4 provide the parts outside the CDR3, is DGGITQSPKYLFRKEGQNVTLSCEQNLNHDAMYWYRQDPGQGLRLIYYSQIVNDFQKGDIAEGYSVSREKKESFPLTVTSAQKNPTAFYLCASSIGWAGAKNIQYFGAGTRLSVL.

The V gene is TRBV30, the J gene TRBJ2-1, with 9 positions matching TRBD2. This CDR3 spans 14 amino acids. In germline, CDR1 is GTSNPN, CDR2 SVGIG (reference sequence). J lost 0 bases, V lost 7 bases, and 4 bases had no gene match. In nucleotides, the CDR3 is TGTGCCTTAAGCGGGGGGAGCTCCTACAATGAGCAGTTCTTC. Its translation is CALSGGSSYNEQFF.

The V gene is TRBV15, the J gene TRBJ1-5; 10 nucleotides align to TRBD1. V trimming: 3 bases; J trimming: 7 bases; junction bases outside the gene matches: 3. CDR3 length: 14 residues. CDR1 LNHNV and CDR2 YYDKDF come from the germline V gene (reference sequence). In nucleotides, the CDR3 is TGTGCCACCAGCAGGGGACAGGGGAGGCAGCCCCAGCATTTT. This gives the protein CATSRGQGRQPQHF.

The chain employs TRBV5-1 and TRBJ2-7; a possible D gene is TRBD1 (6 bases). This CDR3 region has 13 residues. Trimming took 1 base from V and 5 from J, leaving 10 bases between them. Germline values: CDR1 SGHRS, CDR2 YFSETQ. The CDR3 DNA reads TGCGCCAGCAGCTTGCAGGGGTCTGACGAGCAGTACTTC. This encodes CASSLQGSDEQYF.

This clone is a singleton in its sample. The chain recombines TRBV5-1 with TRBJ2-1, with 10 bases fitting TRBD2. From germline, CDR1 is SGHRS and CDR2 YFSETQ. With 4 bases clipped from V and 8 bases from J, the junction kept 12 bases outside the gene matches. This CDR3 has 16 residues. The CDR3 coding sequence is TGCGCCAGCAGCCTCAAACTAGCGGGAAGGGTCGATGAGCAGTTCTTC. Its translation: CASSLKLAGRVDEQFF.

This chain connects TRBV10-1 to TRBJ2-1; maybe TRBD1 (5 bases). This CDR3 spans 15 amino acids. V was trimmed by 3 bases and J by 0 bases, leaving 9 bases between them. Germline assignment: CDR1 WNHNN and CDR2 SYGVQD (reference sequence). The CDR3 is CASSDTDNSYNEQFF. The CDR3 DNA reads as TGCGCCAGCAGTGATACGGACAACTCCTACAATGAGCAGTTCTTC.

The chain links TRBV25-1 to TRBJ2-7; 11 nucleotides align to TRBD2. With V trimmed by 2 bases and J by 5 bases, 5 bases remained unmatched. The germline CDR1 and CDR2 sequences are MGHDK and SYGVNS. This CDR3 contains 15 residues. The CDR3 sequence is CASSELLAGADEQYF. The DNA for the CDR3 is TGTGCCAGCAGTGAACTACTAGCGGGAGCGGACGAGCAGTACTTC.

This chain connects TRBV28 to TRBJ2-3, with D possibly TRBD2 on 6 matching bases. Trimming left V 3 bases short and J 2 bases short, with 9 bases between. Germline V CDR1 and CDR2: MDHEN, SYDVKM. The CDR3 has 14 amino acids. CDR3 in amino acids: CASSFSGNTDTQYF. The CDR3 DNA is TGTGCCAGCAGTTTTAGCGGAAACACAGATACGCAGTATTTT. The whole variable domain, remainder taken from reference TRBV28 and TRBJ2-3, is DVKVTQSSRYLVKRTGEKVFLECVQDMDHENMFWYRQDPGLGLRLIYFSYDVKMKEKGDIPEGYSVSREKKERFSLILESASTNQTSMYLCASSFSGNTDTQYFGPGTRLTVL.

In its sample, this clone was seen a few times. This chain joins TRBV12-3 or TRBV12-4 and TRBJ1-5, with D possibly being TRBD1 (5 bases). The V end lost 1 base, the J end lost 7 bases, and 8 bases lay between the germline ends. The CDR3 spans 13 residues. The CDR3 nucleotides are TGTGCCAGCAGTTTAGGGGGCCGACAGCCCCAGCATTTT. Amino acids: CASSLGGRQPQHF.

V is TRBV7-8 and J is TRBJ1-1, with D possibly matching TRBD1 (6 bases). This CDR3 is built from 15 residues. From germline, CDR1 is SGHVS and CDR2 FQNEAQ. V lost 4 bases, J lost 0 bases, and 12 bases lay in between. The CDR3 DNA follows: TGTGCCAGCAGCTGGAACAGGGCGATGAACACTGAAGCTTTCTTT. Protein: CASSWNRAMNTEAFF.

The chain links TRBV7-9 to TRBJ2-7; no clear D gene. The V and J ends lost 4 bases and 6 bases respectively, with 10 bases between them. Germline V gene lookup returns CDR1 SEHNR and CDR2 FQNEAQ (reference sequence). This CDR3 has 12 amino acids. This CDR3 reads CASSWIPGEQYF. The CDR3 DNA is TGTGCCAGCAGCTGGATACCGGGCGAGCAGTACTTC.

V usage is TRBV28 and J usage is TRBJ2-1; 12 bases line up with TRBD2. V shed 6 bases, J shed 9 bases, and the junction held 12 bases outside the gene matches. This CDR3 contains 16 residues. Germline CDR1 MDHEN, CDR2 SYDVKM. CDR3 protein: CASREGRLAGAGEQFF. The CDR3 region has the DNA TGTGCCAGCAGGGAGGGAAGACTAGCGGGAGCGGGTGAGCAGTTCTTC.

The chain uses TRBV9 and TRBJ2-3, with D possibly being TRBD2 (6 bases). The germline V gene encodes CDR1 SGDLS and CDR2 YYNGEE. This CDR3 has 21 amino acids. Trimming left V 4 bases short and J 1 base short, with 31 bases between. The CDR3 sequence is CASSPRVGAGFIPAGTDTQYF. In nucleotides, the CDR3 is TGTGCCAGCAGCCCGCGTGTTGGGGCGGGATTCATCCCAGCGGGCACAGATACGCAGTATTTT.

The chain is built from TRBV18 and TRBJ2-7, with D possibly TRBD1 on 6 matching bases. The CDR3 has 14 residues. Germline CDR1 reads KGHSH; CDR2 reads LQKENI. The V end was cut by 3 bases, the J end by 2 bases, with 11 bases between. The CDR3 sequence: CASSPTGQPYEQYF. Here the CDR3 DNA reads TGTGCCAGCTCACCCACCGGACAGCCCTACGAGCAGTACTTC.

The chain combines TRBV3-1 (or the pseudogene TRBV3-2) with TRBJ1-1, with D tentatively TRBD1 (5 bases). CDR1 and CDR2 from the germline V gene are LGHDT and YNNKEL (reference sequence). The CDR3 runs 14 residues. V was pared by 4 bases and J by 4 bases, with 13 bases between. The CDR3 reads CASSRAGGITEAFF. For the CDR3, the DNA is TGTGCCAGCAGCCGGGCGGGGGGAATCACTGAAGCTTTCTTT.

This chain links TRBV6-5 with TRBJ1-5, with a tentative D call TRBD1 (5 bases). This CDR3 is built from 13 residues. Germline lookup yields CDR1 MNHEY and CDR2 SVGAGI. V lost 2 bases to trimming and J lost 5 bases, with 7 bases between them. The CDR3 is CASSYGTHQPQHF. CDR3 sequence (DNA): TGTGCCAGCAGTTACGGGACTCATCAGCCCCAGCATTTT.